Included here is one T cell receptor (beta chain) sequence, with context. This sample was included in a study of CD8 T cells in Susac syndrome. Reverse transcription of roughly 0.5 to 1 ug RNA used random hexamers. TCRdb itself ran the immunoSEQ multiplex PCR reads through MiXCR, one entry per CDR3 protein. Of 180,000 or so distinct CDR3 sequences listed, almost 96% were seen once; the top ten hold 0.093%. The CDR3 loop spans 16 amino acids. V shed 4 bases and J 0 bases; nucleotides not matched to a gene: 5. CDR1 and CDR2 from the germline V gene are GTSNPN and SVGIG (reference sequence). Sequencing used CD4+ T cells from PBMCs. This TCR derives from a human donor with multiple sclerosis. The genes are TRBV30 and TRBJ2-3; 12 positions match TRBD2. The CDR3 is CAWNPGLAGSTDTQYF. CDR3 in DNA: TGTGCCTGGAACCCCGGACTAGCGGGGAGCACAGATACGCAGTATTTT.